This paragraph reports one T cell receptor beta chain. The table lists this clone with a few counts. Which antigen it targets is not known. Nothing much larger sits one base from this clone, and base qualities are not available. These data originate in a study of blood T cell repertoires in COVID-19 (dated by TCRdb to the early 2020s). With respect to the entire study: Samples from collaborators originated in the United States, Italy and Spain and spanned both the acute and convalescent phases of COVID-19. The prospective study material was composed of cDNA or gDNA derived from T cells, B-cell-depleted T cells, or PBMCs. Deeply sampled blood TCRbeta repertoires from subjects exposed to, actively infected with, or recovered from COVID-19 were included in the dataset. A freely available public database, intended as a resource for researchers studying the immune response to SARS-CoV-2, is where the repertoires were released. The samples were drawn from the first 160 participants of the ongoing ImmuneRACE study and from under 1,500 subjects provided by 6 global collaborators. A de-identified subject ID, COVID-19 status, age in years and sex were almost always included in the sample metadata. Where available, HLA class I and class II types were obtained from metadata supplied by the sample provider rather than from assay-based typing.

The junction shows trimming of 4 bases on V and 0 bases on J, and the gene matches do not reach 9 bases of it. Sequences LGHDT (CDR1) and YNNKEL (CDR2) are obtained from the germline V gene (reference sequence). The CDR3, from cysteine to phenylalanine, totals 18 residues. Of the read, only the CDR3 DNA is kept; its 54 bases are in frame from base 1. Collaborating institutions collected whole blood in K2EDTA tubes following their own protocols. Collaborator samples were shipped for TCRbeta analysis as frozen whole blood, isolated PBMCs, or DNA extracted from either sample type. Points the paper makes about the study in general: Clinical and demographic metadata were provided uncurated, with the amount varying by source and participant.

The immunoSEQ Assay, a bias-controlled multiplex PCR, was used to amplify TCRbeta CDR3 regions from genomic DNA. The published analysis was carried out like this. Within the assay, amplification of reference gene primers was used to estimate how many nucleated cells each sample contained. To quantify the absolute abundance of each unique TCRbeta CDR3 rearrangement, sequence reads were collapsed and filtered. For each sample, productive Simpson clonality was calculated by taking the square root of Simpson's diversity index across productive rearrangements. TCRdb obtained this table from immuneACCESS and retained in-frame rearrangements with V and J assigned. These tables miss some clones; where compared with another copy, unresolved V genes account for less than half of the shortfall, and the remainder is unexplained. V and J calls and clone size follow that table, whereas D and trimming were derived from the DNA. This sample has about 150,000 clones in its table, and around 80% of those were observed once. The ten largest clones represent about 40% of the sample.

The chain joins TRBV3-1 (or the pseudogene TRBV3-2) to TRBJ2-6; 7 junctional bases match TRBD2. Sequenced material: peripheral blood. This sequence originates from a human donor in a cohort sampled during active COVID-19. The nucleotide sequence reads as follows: TGTGCCAGCAGCCCAGTCGGGGGGTCGCGCTCTGGGGCCAACGTCCTGACTTTC. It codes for CASSPVGGSRSGANVLTF.